Shown below are 28 T cell receptor beta chains from a single sample sequenced in a study of molecular identifiers for immune sequencing clone quantification. TCRdb fed the PCR reads into MiXCR, producing one record per CDR3 protein. The data show some 100,000 distinct CDR3 sequences, 15% to 20% seen once. What was sequenced was naive CD8+ T cells from blood, with Jurkat cell RNA spiked in. Subset: FACS-sorted CD8+CD4-CCR7+CD45RA+ naive T cells. All receptors come from a human donor in good health. Some libraries in this study had Jurkat cell RNA spiked in.

The chain carries TRBV9 and TRBJ2-2; the match to TRBD1 covers 7 bases. The V and J ends lost 4 bases and 0 bases, in that order; junction bases with no gene match: 6. The CDR3 consists of 16 residues. CDR1 is SGDLS and CDR2 is YYNGEE in the germline V gene. CDR3 DNA: TGTGCCAGCAGCCACCGACAGGGAACGAACACCGGGGAGCTGTTTTTT. Amino acids: CASSHRQGTNTGELFF.

A note on this clonotype: This sequence may be a read error, since a much larger clone differs from it by one base. This chain joins TRBV7-2 and TRBJ2-2; 11 positions agree with TRBD2. The germline CDR1 and CDR2 sequences are SGHTA and FQGNSA. The length of the CDR3 is 16 residues. The V segment lost 5 bases and the J segment 7 bases; nucleotides outside the gene matches: 9. The CDR3 DNA sequence: TGTGCCAGCAGCACACTACCGGGACTAGCGGACGGGGAGCTGTTTTTT. Its protein product is CASSTLPGLADGELFF. Filled out from reference TRBV7-2 and TRBJ2-2, the complete variable domain reads GAGVSQSPSNKVTEKGKDVELRCDPISGHTALYWYRQSLGQGLEFLIYFQGNSAPDKSGLPSDRFSAERTGGSVSTLTIQRTQQEDSAVYLCASSTLPGLADGELFFGEGSRLTVL.

This clonotype appeared many times. CDR3 in DNA: TGTGCCTGGAGTGTACTGGCGGGAGGGCTCGAGCAGTACTTC. Residues: CAWSVLAGGLEQYF. The gene calls are TRBV30 and TRBJ2-7; TRBD2 aligns across 9 bases. The CDR3 runs 14 residues. CDR1 and CDR2 from the germline V gene are GTSNPN and SVGIG (reference sequence). The V gene end was trimmed by 0 bases and the J gene end by 6 bases; junction bases not matched to a gene: 6. The full variable domain, rest sourced from reference TRBV30 and TRBJ2-7, is SQTIHQWPATLVQPVGSPLSLECTVEGTSNPNLYWYRQAAGRGLQLLFYSVGIGQISSEVPQNLSASRPQDRQFILSSKKLLLSDSGFYLCAWSVLAGGLEQYFGPGTRLTVT.

At least ten counts were recorded for this clonotype. The CDR3 DNA reads TGTGCCAGCAGTTACTCCGATTTAAAAGGGGAGGACACTGAAGCTTTCTTT. Translation: CASSYSDLKGEDTEAFF. This chain connects TRBV6-5 to TRBJ1-1, with D maybe TRBD1 (5 bases). CDR1 and CDR2 (germline): MNHEY, SVGAGI. With 0 bases removed from V and 3 bases from J, the gap between germline ends came to 17 bases. The CDR3 is made up of 17 amino acids.

In this sample, this clonotype turned up many times. The rearrangement uses TRBV7-9 and TRBJ1-5; D call uncertain. The CDR3 consists of 12 residues. Trimming left V 4 bases short and J 7 bases short, with 8 bases between. Germline CDR1 SEHNR, CDR2 FQNEAQ (reference sequence). The CDR3 loop reads CASSSWEQPQHF. The CDR3 bases are TGTGCCAGCAGCTCATGGGAACAGCCCCAGCATTTT.

This clonotype was observed once. This may stem from a read error, because a much larger clone lies one nucleotide away. The chain uses TRBV11-2 and TRBJ2-7; 8 nucleotides line up with TRBD1. Germline assignment: CDR1 SGHAT and CDR2 FQNNGV. Trimming cost V 7 bases and J 6 bases; bases outside gene matches: 5. The CDR3 has 12 amino acids. CDR3 nucleotide sequence: TGTGCCAGCACCAGAACAGGGGGCGAGCAGTACTTC. This sequence encodes CASTRTGGEQYF.

As concerns this clonotype: A much larger clone is a single base away; this may be a read error. The gene calls are TRBV7-2 and TRBJ2-7; 8 bases agree with TRBD2. CDR3 length: 15 residues. Germline V gene sequence: CDR1 SGHTA, CDR2 FQGNSA. For the CDR3, the DNA is TGTGCCAGCAGCTCCTGGGAAGCGGGGGAGTACGGGCAGTACTTC. Translated, it gives CASSSWEAGEYGQYF.

With regard to this clonotype: This may be a read error, as it is one base from a much larger clone. The V call is TRBV7-6, the J call TRBJ2-1; 11 bases line up with TRBD2. The CDR3 length is 15 residues. With 1 base clipped from V and 6 bases from J, the junction kept 2 bases outside the gene matches. Germline CDR1 is SGHVS and CDR2 is FNYEAQ. The CDR3 DNA sequence: TGTGCCAGCAGCTTAGGTGGACTAGCGGGCAATGAGCAGTTCTTC. Translation: CASSLGGLAGNEQFF.

In its sample, this clonotype was seen many times. The chain joins TRBV25-1 to TRBJ2-7; possibly TRBD1 for D (5 bases). Germline CDR1 and CDR2: MGHDK and SYGVNS. V dropped 8 bases and J dropped 4 bases, with 15 bases sitting between them. This CDR3 spans 13 amino acids. CDR3: CASGVGVGYEQYF. CDR3 coding DNA: TGTGCCAGCGGGGTAGGGGTTGGGTACGAGCAGTACTTC.

This clonotype was counted a single time. V and J are TRBV27 and TRBJ1-1; D ambiguous. The CDR3 is 15 amino acids. The germline V gene encodes CDR1 MNHEY and CDR2 SMNVEV (reference sequence). V lost 4 bases, J lost 1 base, and 13 bases lay in between. This chain's CDR3 is CASSSREATNTEAFF. CDR3 DNA: TGTGCCAGCAGTTCCCGGGAGGCGACGAACACTGAAGCTTTCTTT.

Ten or more counts support this clonotype. J is TRBJ1-1 and V is TRBV7-9, with D possibly TRBD1 on 6 matching bases. Germline lookup yields CDR1 SEHNR and CDR2 FQNEAQ (reference sequence). CDR3 length: 13 amino acids. The ends were cut back, 8 bases at V and 4 bases at J, with 14 bases in the middle. This CDR3 is CASEGGSSTEAFF. CDR3 coding DNA: TGTGCCAGCGAAGGGGGTAGTAGCACTGAAGCTTTCTTT.

In regard to this clonotype: Possible read error: a much larger clone is one base away. The V and J genes are TRBV9 and TRBJ2-7, with D hard to call. Trimming removed 3 bases at V and 3 bases at J, with 16 bases between. Per germline, CDR1 SGDLS and CDR2 YYNGEE. CDR3 length: 15 residues. The CDR3 here is CASSAGQQIIYEQYF. CDR3 in DNA: TGTGCCAGCAGCGCCGGCCAACAGATCATCTACGAGCAGTACTTC.

This clonotype was observed a few times. This chain joins TRBV28 and TRBJ1-1; D is unresolved. V was shortened by 8 bases and J by 2 bases, with 12 bases between the two germline ends. Germline V gene data show CDR1 as MDHEN and CDR2 as SYDVKM. The CDR3 runs to 13 residues. CDR3 sequence: CASLPPANTEAFF. The CDR3 DNA reads TGTGCCAGCCTTCCCCCGGCAAACACTGAAGCTTTCTTT.

This clonotype came up many times. The J gene is TRBJ1-1, the V gene TRBV12-3 or TRBV12-4; D remains unclear. This CDR3 is 12 amino acids long. Trimming pared 6 bases from V and 4 bases from J, leaving 9 bases between. The CDR3 DNA reads TGTGCCAGCAGCGTAGGAGGCACTGAAGCTTTCTTT. The encoded protein is CASSVGGTEAFF.

This clonotype was recorded many times. The chain links TRBV9 to TRBJ2-2; 9 nucleotides match TRBD1. The germline V gene encodes CDR1 SGDLS and CDR2 YYNGEE. The CDR3 extends over 17 amino acids. V shed 0 bases and J 5 bases; nucleotides not matched to a gene: 8. CDR3 loop: CASSVASGTGFTGELFF. In DNA, the CDR3 is TGTGCCAGCAGCGTAGCTTCCGGGACAGGGTTTACCGGGGAGCTGTTTTTT. The whole variable domain, filled in from reference TRBV9 and TRBJ2-2, reads DSGVTQTPKHLITATGQRVTLRCSPRSGDLSVYWYQQSLDQGLQFLIQYYNGEERAKGNILERFSAQQFPDLHSELNLSSLELGDSALYFCASSVASGTGFTGELFFGEGSRLTVL.

With regard to this clonotype: Possible read error: a much larger clone is one base away. V and J are TRBV12-3 or TRBV12-4 and TRBJ2-3, with TRBD2 identical over 11 bases. CDR3 length: 15 amino acids. CDR3 bases: TGTGCCAGCAGTCTAGCGGGAGGATTCACAGGTACGCAGTATTTT. Translated, it gives CASSLAGGFTGTQYF.

This clonotype was observed many times. The rearrangement uses TRBV6-2 or TRBV6-3 and TRBJ2-2; D might be TRBD2 (5 bases). The CDR3 is made up of 14 amino acids. Trimming pared 10 bases from V and 0 bases from J, leaving 12 bases between. CDR1 and CDR2 from the germline V gene are MNHEY and SVGEGT. The DNA of the CDR3 is TGTGCCACTAGCCGGGGAGCGAACACCGGGGAGCTGTTTTTT. Translating gives CATSRGANTGELFF.

This clonotype occurred many times. The chain carries TRBV4-3 and TRBJ2-1, with D tentatively TRBD1 (5 bases). The CDR3 has 17 residues. Germline-derived CDR1 and CDR2 are LGHNA and YSLEER. Trimming shortened V by 0 bases and J by 10 bases, and 22 bases separated the two germline ends. CDR3 protein: CASSQDKFGAGKGEQFF. The CDR3 nucleotides read TGCGCCAGCAGCCAAGATAAGTTTGGGGCAGGGAAAGGCGAGCAGTTCTTC.

This clonotype was found many times. The chain uses TRBV27 and TRBJ1-5; D is undetermined. The V end was cut by 5 bases, the J end by 4 bases, with 9 bases between. The CDR3 contains 13 residues. Germline CDR1 is MNHEY and CDR2 is SMNVEV (reference sequence). The CDR3: CASSGFGNQPQHF. CDR3 DNA sequence: TGTGCCAGCAGTGGGTTTGGAAATCAGCCCCAGCATTTT.

Many counts were recorded for this clonotype. The chain links TRBV7-9 to TRBJ2-7; maybe TRBD1 (6 bases). Trimming shortened V by 4 bases and J by 5 bases, and 15 bases separated the two germline ends. Germline V CDR1 and CDR2: SEHNR, FQNEAQ (reference sequence). The CDR3 covers 14 residues. The CDR3 DNA reads TGTGCCAGCAGCTCCGGCGTGGGGGCCGACGAGCAGTACTTC. As protein: CASSSGVGADEQYF.

To note about this clonotype: It may be a read error: a sequence one base away is much more abundant. The CDR3 sequence is CASSIGPSGSSCEQYF. The CDR3 nucleotides are TGTGCCAGTAGTATCGGGCCTAGCGGGAGCTCCTGCGAGCAGTACTTC. The chain couples TRBV19 to TRBJ2-7, with 10 bases fitting TRBD2. Germline values: CDR1 LNHDA, CDR2 SQIVND (reference sequence). The CDR3 contains 16 residues.

This clonotype appeared many times. The chain couples TRBV9 to TRBJ1-5; TRBD1 is a possible D gene (6 bases). Trimming left V 3 bases short and J 6 bases short, with 10 bases between. Looked up from germline, CDR1 is SGDLS and CDR2 is YYNGEE. The CDR3 contains 13 residues. CDR3 region: CASSGTEGQPQHF. The CDR3 DNA is TGTGCCAGCAGCGGGACAGAAGGTCAGCCCCAGCATTTT.

As to this clonotype: This may come from a read error, since a much larger clone is one base off. The chain's CDR3 is CAGASGGASYTGELFF. The CDR3 DNA reads TGTGCCGGCGCGAGCGGGGGGGCTTCGTACACCGGGGAGCTGTTTTTT. The chain carries TRBV27 and TRBJ2-2, with 10 bases identical to TRBD2. Germline V gene sequence: CDR1 MNHEY, CDR2 SMNVEV (reference sequence). The V gene end was trimmed by 11 bases and the J gene end by 3 bases; junction bases not matched to a gene: 12. The CDR3 extends over 16 amino acids.

There are many counts of this clonotype. The rearrangement links TRBV9 to TRBJ2-1, with 13 bases lining up with TRBD2. Germline loops: CDR1 SGDLS, CDR2 YYNGEE. Trimming took 2 bases from V and 0 from J; bases not matched to a gene: 8. The CDR3 runs to 19 residues. This CDR3 is CASSVSGLAGASSYNEQFF. As DNA, the CDR3 is TGTGCCAGCAGCGTTTCCGGACTAGCGGGAGCAAGCTCCTACAATGAGCAGTTCTTC.

This clonotype was observed at least ten times. The V call is TRBV13, the J call TRBJ2-3, with 14 bases lining up with TRBD2. Germline V gene lookup returns CDR1 PRHDT and CDR2 FYEKMQ (reference sequence). The CDR3 spans 19 residues. The V gene end was trimmed by 4 bases and the J gene end by 2 bases; junction bases not matched to a gene: 11. The CDR3 here is CASSSVGLAGGRDTDTQYF. The CDR3 DNA reads TGTGCCAGCAGCTCCGTCGGACTAGCGGGGGGTCGGGACACAGATACGCAGTATTTT.

On this clonotype itself: In this CDR3 the conserved last residue, phenylalanine or tryptophan, is missing, so a read error is likely. The V and J genes are TRBV6-5 and TRBJ2-3; perhaps TRBD1 as D (6 bases). The CDR3 sequence is 15 residues long. Trimming stripped 7 bases from V and 3 bases from J, with 17 bases between. CDR1 and CDR2 from the germline V gene are MNHEY and SVGAGI. The CDR3 sequence is CASIRLTGVTDTQYL. The DNA of the CDR3 is TGTGCCAGCATTCGACTGACAGGTGTAACAGATACGCAGTATCTT.

This rearrangement joins TRBV20-1 to TRBJ2-7; possible D gene TRBD2, 6 bases. V was clipped by 5 bases and J by 7 bases, with 12 bases between them. The CDR3 loop spans 11 amino acids. Germline V CDR1 and CDR2: DFQATT, SNEGSKA (reference sequence). The CDR3 loop reads CSAREFWEQYF. DNA for the CDR3: TGCAGTGCTCGGGAGTTTTGGGAGCAGTACTTC.

The chain joins TRBV28 to TRBJ2-7, with TRBD2 as a possible D gene (6 bases). V gave up 4 bases and J gave up 3 bases, with 16 bases separating them. The CDR3 runs 15 residues. Germline V gene lookup returns CDR1 MDHEN and CDR2 SYDVKM. In nucleotides, the CDR3 is TGTGCCAGCAGTTCTGGGGTTAGCGGACTCTACGAGCAGTACTTC. Protein sequence: CASSSGVSGLYEQYF. The variable domain in full, completed from reference TRBV28 and TRBJ2-7, reads DVKVTQSSRYLVKRTGEKVFLECVQDMDHENMFWYRQDPGLGLRLIYFSYDVKMKEKGDIPEGYSVSREKKERFSLILESASTNQTSMYLCASSSGVSGLYEQYFGPGTRLTVT.